This TCR beta chain was profiled in a study of blood T cell repertoires in COVID-19. Across the whole study: Sites across the United States, Italy and Spain contributed samples from acute and convalescent COVID-19.

The CDR3 runs to 15 residues. Trimming cost V 2 bases and J 4 bases; bases outside gene matches: 5. The V gene's germline CDR1 is SNHLY and CDR2 FYNNEI. Original handling: Nucleated cell number was recorded as an estimate derived from reference gene primer amplification. Clones were read by immunoSEQ multiplex PCR, and TCRdb kept only the in-frame ones, dropping some. V, J and clone size derive from that table, while D and trimming were established from the DNA sequence. The sample includes roughly 100,000 clones, 85% to 90% of them seen just once. The chain carries TRBV2 and TRBJ2-7, with 10 bases that match TRBD2. Sequenced material: peripheral blood. The receptor was isolated from a human donor in a cohort sampled during active COVID-19. DNA of the CDR3: TGTGCCAGCAGTGAAAGAACTAGCGGGATATACGAGCAGTACTTC. Amino acids: CASSERTSGIYEQYF.